The 12 T cell receptor beta chains presented below share a single source sample, sequenced in a study of PD-1 blockade in classical Hodgkin lymphoma (TCRdb year 2020). Libraries were constructed by the immunoSEQ multiplex PCR assay. Entries here come from immuneACCESS through TCRdb and include only in-frame sequences with V and J called. Some clones fail to appear in such tables; in the studies checked, an unresolved V gene covers under half of the shortfall, and the cause of the remainder is unknown. The sample table lists some 27,000 clones, around 80% of them with a count of one. The ten largest clones add up to roughly 16% of the sample. This sample's time point label indicates: cycle 4 day 1 (C4D1), after five to seven weeks of nivolumab. All trial patients had relapsed after autologous stem cell transplantation, with cohorts A, B and C differing in prior brentuximab vedotin exposure. The sample consisted of peripheral blood mononuclear cells (PBMCs), taken before the fourth cycle of nivolumab. The receptors shown here come from a human donor with classical Hodgkin lymphoma.

The V gene is TRBV7-8, the J gene TRBJ2-7; no reliable D call. The CDR3 is 17 amino acids. Germline CDR1 reads SGHVS; CDR2 reads FQNEAQ. Deletions cut 4 bases from V and 0 bases from J, with 19 bases between. The CDR3 nucleotides are TGTGCCAGCAGCTCCACACCTCCCACCCCCCCCTCCTACGAGCAGTACTTC. Its protein is CASSSTPPTPPSYEQYF. Together with reference TRBV7-8 and TRBJ2-7, the CDR3 gives the full variable domain: GAGVSQSPRYKVAKRGQDVALRCDPISGHVSLFWYQQALGQGPEFLTYFQNEAQLDKSGLPSDRFFAERPEGSVSTLKIQRTQQEDSAVYLCASSSTPPTPPSYEQYFGPGTRLTVT.

The V gene is TRBV5-1, the J gene TRBJ2-1, with a possible D match to TRBD2 (7 bases). Germline V gene lookup returns CDR1 SGHRS and CDR2 YFSETQ. V dropped 6 bases and J dropped 3 bases, with 16 bases sitting between them. The CDR3 totals 15 residues. The CDR3 loop is CASNLRGGFYNEQFF. The CDR3 DNA follows: TGCGCCAGCAACCTTAGGGGGGGCTTCTACAATGAGCAGTTCTTC.

The chain is built from TRBV27 and TRBJ2-2; D not certain. V was clipped by 6 bases and J by 4 bases, with 24 bases between them. CDR1 is MNHEY and CDR2 is SMNVEV in the germline V gene (reference sequence). The CDR3 loop spans 18 amino acids. The DNA of the CDR3 is TGTGCCAGCAGCCCCTCGGCTAGTAAGGTAGTGTTCACCGGGGAGCTGTTTTTT. Amino acids: CASSPSASKVVFTGELFF.

The chain joins TRBV9 to TRBJ2-2; TRBD2 is a possible D gene (5 bases). The germline V gene has CDR1 SGDLS and CDR2 YYNGEE. V lost 2 bases to trimming and J lost 5 bases, with 7 bases between them. This CDR3 is 13 amino acids long. The CDR3 here is CASSVIATGELFF. The CDR3 coding sequence is TGTGCCAGCAGCGTGATAGCGACCGGGGAGCTGTTTTTT.

This clone was recorded a few times. The rearrangement links TRBV7-2 to TRBJ2-5; 11 positions match TRBD1. Germline CDR1 is SGHTA and CDR2 is FQGNSA. The V and J ends lost 1 base and 6 bases, in that order; junction bases with no gene match: 7. The CDR3 extends over 16 amino acids. CDR3 residues: CASSLVYGTGGQTQYF. Here the CDR3 DNA reads TGTGCCAGCAGCTTAGTGTATGGGACAGGGGGGCAGACCCAGTACTTC.

The chain combines TRBV5-1 with TRBJ2-2; D is unclear. Germline assignment: CDR1 SGHRS and CDR2 YFSETQ. Trimming stripped 5 bases from V and 2 bases from J, with 1 base between. The CDR3 length is 11 residues. CDR3 sequence (DNA): TGCGCCAGCAGTAACACCGGGGAGCTGTTTTTT. Amino acid sequence: CASSNTGELFF. Looking up the rest from reference TRBV5-1 and TRBJ2-2 gives the full variable domain: KAGVTQTPRYLIKTRGQQVTLSCSPISGHRSVSWYQQTPGQGLQFLFEYFSETQRNKGNFPGRFSGRQFSNSRSEMNVSTLELGDSALYLCASSNTGELFFGEGSRLTVL.

The chain is built from TRBV7-9 and TRBJ1-1, with D tentatively TRBD1 (6 bases). The CDR3 loop spans 11 amino acids. From germline, CDR1 is SEHNR and CDR2 FQNEAQ (reference sequence). The V and J ends lost 2 bases and 8 bases respectively, with 6 bases between them. The CDR3 DNA follows: TGTGCCAGCAGCTTACAGGGGGAAGCTTTCTTT. Translating it yields CASSLQGEAFF.

Comment on this clone: This specimen includes other DNA sequences encoding the same CDR3. The J gene is TRBJ2-1, the V gene TRBV4-2; TRBD2 matches at 8 bases. The CDR3 runs to 15 residues. Germline trimming cut 5 bases from V and 1 base from J; bases unmatched to any gene: 4. Germline V gene data show CDR1 as LGHNA and CDR2 as YNFKEQ. The CDR3 DNA sequence: TGTGCCAGCAGCGATCGGGGGGGGTCCTACAATGAGCAGTTCTTC. It is translated as CASSDRGGSYNEQFF.

This clone appeared once. V is TRBV27 and J is TRBJ2-2; D may correspond to TRBD1 or TRBD2 (6 bases each). CDR1 is MNHEY, CDR2 SMNVEV, per germline (reference sequence). CDR3 length equals 16 residues. Between the trimmed V and J ends, which lost 3 bases and 7 bases, there was a span of 18 bases. For the CDR3, the DNA is TGTGCCAGCAGTTTCATGGAACCGGGGGCGAGCGGGGAGCTGTTTTTT. It translates to CASSFMEPGASGELFF.

The sample holds one count of this clone. The gene calls are TRBV18 and TRBJ2-2; D is ambiguous. V lost 2 bases, J lost 6 bases, and 13 bases lay in between. Germline CDR1 is KGHSH and CDR2 is LQKENI. This CDR3 comprises 15 residues. CDR3 DNA: TGTGCCAGCTCACCAGCGCTCCCTGGGGCCGGGGAGCTGTTTTTT. Its translation is CASSPALPGAGELFF.

By its share, this clone is medium-sized. Its ends do not fully match the called genes, so a read error is possible. The gene calls are TRBV7-7 and TRBJ2-1, with D perhaps given as TRBD1 or TRBD2 (5 bases each). Germline V CDR1 and CDR2: SSHAT, FNYEAQ (reference sequence). The CDR3 spans 14 residues. CDR3 DNA sequence: TGTGCTAGCAGCTTTGGGGGTCCCGCCGATGAGCAGTTCTTC. Its translation is CASSFGGPADEQFF.

The chain combines TRBV5-4 with TRBJ1-1; a weak D match, TRBD1 (5 bases). Germline values: CDR1 SGHNT, CDR2 YYREEE (reference sequence). Trimming took 0 bases from V and 0 from J, leaving 12 bases between them. The CDR3 contains 16 residues. As DNA, the CDR3 is TGTGCCAGCAGCTTGGAACCGGTAGGGGTGAACACTGAAGCTTTCTTT. Translating gives CASSLEPVGVNTEAFF.